This TCR beta chain came from a study of shared clonotypes between healthy human individuals. Free of recent acute infections or vaccinations, the donors were healthy HIV-negative adults. Data came from immunoSEQ multiplex PCR; TCRdb stores just in-frame clones and leaves some out. Here the sample spans over 850,000 clones, about 80% being singletons. The sequenced material came from memory CD4+ T cells from PBMCs. Subset given: CD45RA-negative fraction. This TCR derives from a man between 18 and 35 years old in good health. Some clones in this sample may be carry-over from other donors' samples.

The CDR3 sequence is CASSHRDRGGYEQYF. The CDR3 nucleotides read TGTGCCAGCAGCCACCGGGACAGGGGGGGGTACGAGCAGTACTTC. J is TRBJ2-7 and V is TRBV6-5, with 11 bases matching TRBD1. CDR1 is MNHEY and CDR2 is SVGAGI in the germline V gene. V shed 6 bases, J shed 4 bases, and the junction held 8 bases outside the gene matches. This CDR3 is built from 15 residues.